A selection of T cell receptor beta chains follows, all from one sample in a study of cytomegalovirus exposure and HLA in healthy donors. Sequencing used immunoSEQ multiplex PCR; TCRdb keeps in-frame clones, though not all of them. The table has roughly 150,000 clones, 82% seen once; the top ten hold under 8.5%. The sample comprised PBMCs. Receptors were obtained from a woman aged 50 to 60 in good health and CMV-seropositive. Both conserved end residues are trimmed from each CDR3. Each record gives: clone size, V gene, J gene, CDR3 protein. Not all rows give a size; the values are once, few, many and, for expanded clones, a class.

once	TRBV18	TRBJ2-3	ASSLPGFTSTDTQY
-	TRBV6-5	TRBJ2-7	ASSYSTGTSLYEQY
-	TRBV7-6	TRBJ2-3	ASSYDRGFTDTQY
-	TRBV4-1	TRBJ1-1	ASRPAELVNTEAF
-	TRBV6-5	TRBJ2-2	ASSSPGGSSTGELF
-	TRBV12-5	TRBJ1-5	ASGQYSNQPQH
-	TRBV15	TRBJ2-2	ATSRTSGGRSGELF
-	TRBV10-3	TRBJ1-2	AIRDRDHDGYT
-	TRBV28	TRBJ2-3	ASSSGQVSTDTQY
-	TRBV29-1	TRBJ2-7	SVGQDYEQY
-	TRBV5-6	TRBJ1-6	ASSLRQGLNSPLH
-	TRBV4-1	TRBJ2-3	ASSRSGTQY
-	TRBV5-1	TRBJ1-3	ASSLAGESSGNTIY
-	TRBV5-6	TRBJ1-2	ASSFGTANYGYT
few	TRBV11-2	TRBJ1-6	ASSLVGGASPLH
-	TRBV12-5	TRBJ1-5	ASGFSSGGNQPQH
-	TRBV7-8	TRBJ1-2	ASSLLRTRGNYGYT
-	TRBV6-6	TRBJ2-7	ASSKDYRAYEQY
-	TRBV7-2	TRBJ2-7	ASSLGLAGFPYEQY
few	TRBV27	TRBJ2-3	ASSLLAGRRTDTQY
-	TRBV5-6	TRBJ2-5	ASSLVGGETQY
-	TRBV5-5	TRBJ1-5	ASRGGGGYQPQH
-	TRBV7-2	TRBJ2-7	ASSLVIGGTYEQY
-	TRBV27	TRBJ2-7	ASSSGGLAYEQY
-	TRBV30	TRBJ1-3	AWSGDSSGNTIY
-	TRBV15	TRBJ2-7	ATSRGTRSVEQY
-	TRBV29-1	TRBJ2-2	SGRWANTGELF
-	TRBV21-1	TRBJ1-5	ASSNTGLQSNQPQH
-	TRBV6-1	TRBJ1-2	ASRGEQGYGYT
-	TRBV11-2	TRBJ1-2	ASSLGRTDGGYT
-	TRBV6-5	TRBJ1-1	ASSYSPGTEAF
-	TRBV7-3	TRBJ2-3	ASNSSRDYTDTQY
-	TRBV6-1	TRBJ1-2	ASATTANYGYT
few	TRBV27	TRBJ1-4	ASSWDVQGEKLF
-	TRBV7-2	TRBJ1-4	ASSQTNTGGREKLF
-	TRBV6-5	TRBJ1-1	ASSYEANTEAF
-	TRBV7-6	TRBJ1-1	ASSLGGGEAF
once	TRBV9	TRBJ1-5	ASSAGGQPQH
-	TRBV18	TRBJ2-6	ATLKGSGANVLT
-	TRBV15	TRBJ2-1	ATSSTSANEQF